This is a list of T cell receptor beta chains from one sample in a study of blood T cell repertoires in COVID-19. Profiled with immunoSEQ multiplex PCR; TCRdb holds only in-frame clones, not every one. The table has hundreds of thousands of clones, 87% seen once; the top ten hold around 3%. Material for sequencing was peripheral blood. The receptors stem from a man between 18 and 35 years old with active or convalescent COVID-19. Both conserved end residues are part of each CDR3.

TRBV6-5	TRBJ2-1	CASSYTGTNSYNEQFF
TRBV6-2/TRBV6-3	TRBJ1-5	CASSYRSGEQVGNQPQHF
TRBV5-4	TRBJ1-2	CASSLVDSDGYTF
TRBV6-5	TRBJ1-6	CASRLGQANSPLHF
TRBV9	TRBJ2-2	CASSVVSAGELFF
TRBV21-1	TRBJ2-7	CASSTSPGQREQYF
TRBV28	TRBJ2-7	CASTPSGGTSYEQYF
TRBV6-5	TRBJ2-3	CASRRQERTDTQYF
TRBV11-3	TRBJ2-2	CASSLGGRNTGELFF
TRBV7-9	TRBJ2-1	CASSRTSGRTSGNEQFF
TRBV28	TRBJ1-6	CASSAQTGGSSPLHF
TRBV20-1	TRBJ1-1	CSASQGSGTEAFF
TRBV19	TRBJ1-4	CASSITRGEKLFF
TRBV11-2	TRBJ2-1	CASSFGGGAINEQFF
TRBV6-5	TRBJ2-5	CASSYQRTREETQYF
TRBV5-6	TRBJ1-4	CASSGVGDNEKLFF
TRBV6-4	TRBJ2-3	CASSDSKGSGGADTQYF
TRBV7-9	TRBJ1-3	CASSSVREWAGNTIYF
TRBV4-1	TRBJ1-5	CASSDLGGGNQPQHF
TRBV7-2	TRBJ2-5	CASSLALRGETQYF
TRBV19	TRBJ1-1	CASSIVGGRADTEAFF
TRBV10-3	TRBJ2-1	CAISAQGFSYNEQFF
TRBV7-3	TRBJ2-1	CASSRTGGVNEQFF
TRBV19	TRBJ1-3	CASTTGGSGNTIYF
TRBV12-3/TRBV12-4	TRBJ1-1	CASSLLRGTEAFF
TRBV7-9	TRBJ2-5	CASTPPTGQETQYF
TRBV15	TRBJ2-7	CATSTRGGTYEQYF
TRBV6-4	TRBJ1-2	CASSEGGRTGDFNFYGYTF
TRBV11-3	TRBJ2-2	CASSRTQGTGELFF
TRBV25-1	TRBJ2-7	CASSEYDRGYF
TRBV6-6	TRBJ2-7	CASSPSGSYEQYF
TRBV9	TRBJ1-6	CASSVNSRGGSPLHF
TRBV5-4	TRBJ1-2	CASRLTGPNYGYTF
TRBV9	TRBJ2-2	CASSDRDRGITGELFF
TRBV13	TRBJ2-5	CASSATGGSKTQYF
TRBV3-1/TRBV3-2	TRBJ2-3	CASSQQASSTDTQYF
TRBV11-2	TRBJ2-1	CASSAGYPSEQFF
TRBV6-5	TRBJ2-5	CASTNRPGGLETQYF
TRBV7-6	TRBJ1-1	CASRLSTEAFF
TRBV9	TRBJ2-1	CASSVGLSLRDEQFF
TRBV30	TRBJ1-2	CACGTGSIKSGYTF